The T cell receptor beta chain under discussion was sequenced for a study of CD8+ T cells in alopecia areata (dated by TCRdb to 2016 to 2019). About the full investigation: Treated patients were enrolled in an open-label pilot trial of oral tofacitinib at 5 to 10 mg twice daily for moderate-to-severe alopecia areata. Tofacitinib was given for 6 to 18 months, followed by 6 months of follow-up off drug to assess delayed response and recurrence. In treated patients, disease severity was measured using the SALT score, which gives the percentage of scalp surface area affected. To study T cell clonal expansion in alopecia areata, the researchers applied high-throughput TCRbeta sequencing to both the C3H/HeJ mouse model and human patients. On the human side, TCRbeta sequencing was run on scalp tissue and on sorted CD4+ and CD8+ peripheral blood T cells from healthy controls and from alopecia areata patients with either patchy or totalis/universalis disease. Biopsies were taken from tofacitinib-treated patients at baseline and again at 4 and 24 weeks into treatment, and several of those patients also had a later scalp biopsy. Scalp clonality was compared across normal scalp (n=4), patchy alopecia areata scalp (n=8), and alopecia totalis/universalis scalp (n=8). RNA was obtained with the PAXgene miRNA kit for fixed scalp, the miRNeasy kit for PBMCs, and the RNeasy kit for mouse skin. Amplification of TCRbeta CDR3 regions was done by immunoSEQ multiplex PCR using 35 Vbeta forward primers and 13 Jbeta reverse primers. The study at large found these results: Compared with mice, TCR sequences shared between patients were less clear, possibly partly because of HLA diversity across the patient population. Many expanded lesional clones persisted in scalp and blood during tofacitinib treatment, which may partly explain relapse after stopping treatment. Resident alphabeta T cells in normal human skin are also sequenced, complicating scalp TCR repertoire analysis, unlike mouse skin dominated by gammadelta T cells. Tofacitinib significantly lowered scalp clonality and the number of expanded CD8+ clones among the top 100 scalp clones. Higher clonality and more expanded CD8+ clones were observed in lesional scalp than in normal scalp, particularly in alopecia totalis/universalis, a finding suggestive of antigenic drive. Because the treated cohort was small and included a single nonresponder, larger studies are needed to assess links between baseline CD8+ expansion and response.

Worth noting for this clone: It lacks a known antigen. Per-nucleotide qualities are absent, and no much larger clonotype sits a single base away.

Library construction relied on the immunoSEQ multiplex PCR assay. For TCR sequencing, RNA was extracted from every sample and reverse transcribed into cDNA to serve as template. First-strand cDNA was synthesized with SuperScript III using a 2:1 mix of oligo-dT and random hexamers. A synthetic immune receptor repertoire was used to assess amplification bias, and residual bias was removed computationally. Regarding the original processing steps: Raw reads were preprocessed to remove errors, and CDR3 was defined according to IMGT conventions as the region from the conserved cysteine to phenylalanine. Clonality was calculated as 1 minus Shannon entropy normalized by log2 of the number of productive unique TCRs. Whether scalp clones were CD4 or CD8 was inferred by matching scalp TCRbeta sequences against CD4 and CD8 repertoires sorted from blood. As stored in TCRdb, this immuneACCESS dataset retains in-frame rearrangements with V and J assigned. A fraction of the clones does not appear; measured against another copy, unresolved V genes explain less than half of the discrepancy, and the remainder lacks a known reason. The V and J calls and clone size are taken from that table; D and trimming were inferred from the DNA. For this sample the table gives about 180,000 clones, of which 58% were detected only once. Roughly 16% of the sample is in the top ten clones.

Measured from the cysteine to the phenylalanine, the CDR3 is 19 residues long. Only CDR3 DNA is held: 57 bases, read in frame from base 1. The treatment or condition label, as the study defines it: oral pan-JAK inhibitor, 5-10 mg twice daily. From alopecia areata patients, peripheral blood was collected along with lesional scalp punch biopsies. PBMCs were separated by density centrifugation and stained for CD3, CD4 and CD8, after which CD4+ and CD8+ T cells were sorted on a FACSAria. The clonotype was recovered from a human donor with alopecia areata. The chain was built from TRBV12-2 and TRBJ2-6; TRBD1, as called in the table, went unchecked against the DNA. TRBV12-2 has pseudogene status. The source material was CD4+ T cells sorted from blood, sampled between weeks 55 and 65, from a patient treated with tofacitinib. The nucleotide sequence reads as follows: TGTGCAAGTCGCTTAGCTGCCGGGACAGCTCTCTCTGGGGCCAACGTCCTGACTTTC. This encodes CASRLAAGTALSGANVLTF.